The present T cell receptor (beta chain) was sequenced within a study of spatial heterogeneity in lung cancer. About the research overall: Each distinct TCR and UMI combination averaged more than ten appearances in raw reads. Overall study findings and caveats: More often at tumor resection than at routine follow-up, ubiquitous expanded tumor TCRs were detected in the blood.

This clonotype was counted at least ten times. What it recognizes is unknown. Every TCR cDNA molecule bore its own unique molecular identifier. TCRdb reprocessed the 5' RACE reads via MiXCR and lists one record per CDR3 protein. Counted here are about 48,000 distinct CDR3 sequences, roughly 5.7% occurring once; the ten biggest clones make up roughly 11%. CDR3 length equals 14 residues. After removal of 7 bases from V and 6 bases from J, the junction contained 4 bases not matched to a gene. Looked up from germline, CDR1 is MNHEY and CDR2 is SMNVEV (reference sequence). Regarding time point: sample taken at primary tumor resection. Unsorted whole RNA from tumor, nontumor lung or frozen PBMC underwent sequencing.

The material was PBMCs, obtained at surgery. The rearrangement uses TRBV27 and TRBJ2-3, with 13 nucleotides matching TRBD2. This receptor was taken from a male donor with early-stage non-small cell lung cancer. The DNA of the CDR3 is TGTGCCAGCATAAGGACTAGCGGGAGTGATACGCAGTATTTT. This gives the protein CASIRTSGSDTQYF.